The source of this TCR beta chain is a study of shared clonotypes between healthy human individuals. In this sample, this clone turned up once. V lost 3 bases, J lost 1 base, and 1 base stayed unmatched. CDR1 is LNHNV, CDR2 YYDKDF, per germline (reference sequence). The CDR3 totals 15 residues. Clones were read by immunoSEQ multiplex PCR, and TCRdb kept only the in-frame ones, dropping some. The sample gives about 640,000 clones, about two thirds of which show up once; around 1.8% is in the top ten. This TCR came from a woman between 25 and 40 years old in good health. The sample was memory CD4+ T cells sorted from blood. Stated subset: CD45RA-negative fraction. The chain carries TRBV15 and TRBJ2-3; 10 nucleotides agree with TRBD2. CDR3 DNA sequence: TGTGCCACCAGCAGTCTAGCGGGAGGCACAGATACGCAGTATTTT. It yields the protein CATSSLAGGTDTQYF.